Following are 15 T cell receptor beta chains from one sample sequenced in a study of T cell changes during pregnancy in multiple sclerosis. Only in-frame clones appear in the TCRdb table, and some are missing; sequencing was by immunoSEQ multiplex PCR. Seen here are 37,000 or so clones, roughly 94% observed once, and the top ten hold 1.5% to 2%. The source was peripheral blood, collected in the third trimester of pregnancy. The receptors were gathered from a female donor with multiple sclerosis, enrolled in a pregnancy study.

Remarks on this clone: One junction end does not reproduce the germline sequence, and a read error may be involved. The chain combines TRBV2 with TRBJ2-7; D perhaps matches TRBD2 (6 bases). CDR3 length: 18 residues. Per germline, CDR1 SNHLY and CDR2 FYNNEI. The CDR3 DNA follows: TGTGCCAGCAGGGATGTGGGGTTGACGGACCGGGGGTCCTCCGAGCAGTACTTC. Protein sequence: CASRDVGLTDRGSSEQYF.

The chain couples TRBV7-3 to TRBJ2-1; D perhaps matches TRBD1 (7 bases). Trimming stripped 5 bases from V and 2 bases from J, with 13 bases between. The CDR3 has 15 amino acids. The germline V gene encodes CDR1 SGHTA and CDR2 FQGTGA. The CDR3 DNA sequence: TGTGCCAGCAGCCGGGGGACAGTCCCCTACAATGAGCAGTTCTTC. It encodes CASSRGTVPYNEQFF. Together with reference TRBV7-3 and TRBJ2-1, the CDR3 gives the full variable domain: GAGVSQTPSNKVTEKGKYVELRCDPISGHTALYWYRQSLGQGPEFLIYFQGTGAADDSGLPNDRFFAVRPEGSVSTLKIQRTERGDSAVYLCASSRGTVPYNEQFFGPGTRLTVL.

The V and J genes are TRBV7-2 and TRBJ2-3; D unresolved. This CDR3 comprises 15 residues. Trimming took 6 bases from V and 2 from J, leaving 15 bases between them. CDR1 SGHTA and CDR2 FQGNSA come from the germline V gene. CDR3 nucleotides: TGTGCCAGCAGTCACCCGGTCGATTTCACAGATACGCAGTATTTT. Residues: CASSHPVDFTDTQYF.

The chain has TRBV28 and TRBJ2-1, with D unresolved. Trimming left V 1 base short and J 4 bases short, with 14 bases between. Germline loops: CDR1 MDHEN, CDR2 SYDVKM. This CDR3 has 16 residues. The CDR3 loop is CASSLFSDTLYNEQFF. CDR3 coding DNA: TGTGCCAGCAGTTTATTCTCCGACACCTTGTACAATGAGCAGTTCTTC.

V is TRBV5-1 and J is TRBJ2-1; TRBD2 aligns across 9 bases. The germline CDR1 and CDR2 sequences are SGHRS and YFSETQ. CDR3 length: 15 residues. The J segment lost 7 bases and the V segment lost 5 bases, leaving 10 bases of the junction unmatched. In nucleotides, the CDR3 is TGCGCCAGCAGTATAGCGGGAGCTGTGTTAAATGAGCAGTTCTTC. As protein: CASSIAGAVLNEQFF.

V gene TRBV30 combines with J gene TRBJ2-1, with 7 bases fitting TRBD2. V lost 3 bases, J lost 9 bases, and 20 bases stayed unmatched. The CDR3 totals 17 residues. Germline V gene sequence: CDR1 GTSNPN, CDR2 SVGIG (reference sequence). CDR3 loop: CAWSALSFGRGYREQFF. The DNA for the CDR3 is TGTGCCTGGAGCGCTCTCTCGTTTGGGCGGGGGTACCGTGAGCAGTTCTTC. Complete variable domain (other parts from reference TRBV30 and TRBJ2-1): SQTIHQWPATLVQPVGSPLSLECTVEGTSNPNLYWYRQAAGRGLQLLFYSVGIGQISSEVPQNLSASRPQDRQFILSSKKLLLSDSGFYLCAWSALSFGRGYREQFFGPGTRLTVL.

CDR3 bases: TGTGCCAGCAGCTTGGGGGAAGGTTCGGCGGGAGGCTACACCTTC. Its protein product is CASSLGEGSAGGYTF. The chain employs TRBV5-5 and TRBJ1-2, with D unclear. V lost 0 bases and J lost 8, with 17 bases in between. The germline V gene encodes CDR1 SGHKS and CDR2 YYEKEE (reference sequence). This CDR3 has 15 amino acids.

The CDR3 here is CASSILSPHLAKNIQYF. CDR3 nucleotide sequence: TGTGCCAGTAGTATTCTTAGTCCGCACCTAGCCAAAAACATTCAGTACTTC. V is TRBV19 and J is TRBJ2-4, with D unclear. CDR3 length: 17 amino acids. V shed 3 bases and J shed 0 bases, with 15 bases lying between them. Germline loops: CDR1 LNHDA, CDR2 SQIVND (reference sequence).

The chain uses TRBV6-1 and TRBJ1-1; 7 bases line up with TRBD1. The CDR3 sequence is 15 residues long. J gave up 1 base and V 6 bases, and 8 bases lay outside the gene matches. Germline V gives CDR1 MNHNS, CDR2 SASEGT. The CDR3: CASRRQGVGNTEAFF. CDR3 coding DNA: TGTGCCAGCAGGAGACAGGGTGTGGGGAACACTGAAGCTTTCTTT.

This rearrangement joins TRBV28 to TRBJ2-7; 7 nucleotides match TRBD2. Germline trimming cut 3 bases from V and 6 bases from J; bases unmatched to any gene: 2. The CDR3 is 12 residues long. The germline CDR1 and CDR2 sequences are MDHEN and SYDVKM. This chain's CDR3 is CASSFGLGEQYF. CDR3 DNA: TGTGCCAGCAGTTTCGGACTAGGCGAGCAGTACTTC.

The rearrangement links TRBV30 to TRBJ2-7; 8 nucleotides line up with TRBD1. Germline CDR1 and CDR2: GTSNPN and SVGIG (reference sequence). With V trimmed by 3 bases and J by 4 bases, 5 bases remained unmatched. The CDR3 totals 13 residues. This chain's CDR3 is CAWRRQGLYEQYF. The CDR3 nucleotides are TGTGCCTGGAGGAGACAGGGGCTATACGAGCAGTACTTC.

In nucleotides, the CDR3 is TGTGCCACCAGCCTGTCCACAGACAACACTGAAGCTTTCTTT. Its translation is CATSLSTDNTEAFF. The chain recombines TRBV15 with TRBJ1-1; D remains unclear. The CDR3 contains 14 residues. Germline V lookup: CDR1 LNHNV, CDR2 YYDKDF (reference sequence). V lost 5 bases to trimming and J lost 2 bases, with 12 bases between them.

In nucleotides, the CDR3 is TGTGCCAGCAGCTCTAGCGGGAGCTACGAGCAGTACTTC. The encoded protein is CASSSSGSYEQYF. The J gene is TRBJ2-7, the V gene TRBV13; 10 positions agree with TRBD2. CDR1 and CDR2 from the germline V gene are PRHDT and FYEKMQ (reference sequence). The ends lost 4 bases at V and 3 bases at J; junction bases unmatched: 0. The CDR3 is made up of 13 amino acids.

The chain is built from TRBV11-3 and TRBJ2-3; D unclear. Trimming left V 5 bases short and J 5 bases short, with 5 bases between. CDR1 SGHNT and CDR2 YENEEA come from the germline V gene. CDR3 length: 11 amino acids. The CDR3 nucleotides are TGTGCCAGCAGCCTGAGAGATACGCAGTATTTT. This gives the protein CASSLRDTQYF.

The chain is built from TRBV27 and TRBJ2-3; 10 bases agree with TRBD1. Germline loops: CDR1 MNHEY, CDR2 SMNVEV (reference sequence). CDR3 size: 15 residues. V gave up 0 bases and J gave up 5 bases; unmatched junction bases: 2. This chain's CDR3 is CASSLSRDRGDTQYF. The DNA of the CDR3 is TGTGCCAGCAGTTTATCTAGGGACAGGGGAGATACGCAGTATTTT.